The text below deals with one T cell receptor (beta chain). The CDR3 sequence is 14 residues long. Germline CDR1 reads SGHVS; CDR2 reads FQNEAQ. The V end was cut by 2 bases, the J end by 0 bases, with 6 bases between. Libraries were prepared by immunoSEQ multiplex PCR; TCRdb keeps only in-frame clonotypes and omits some of them. The sample consists of 15,000 or so clones, about 70% of them appearing once. The data were taken from a study of radiotherapy plus CTLA-4 blockade in lung cancer. This TCR was recovered from a human donor with non-small cell lung cancer whose response to radiotherapy plus ipilimumab could not be evaluated. V gene TRBV7-8 combines with J gene TRBJ2-3; no definite D call. Sequencing was performed on peripheral blood, taken from a patient treated with radiotherapy plus ipilimumab. CDR3 in amino acids: CASSLMSSTDTQYF. CDR3 coding DNA: TGTGCCAGCAGCTTAATGTCTAGCACAGATACGCAGTATTTT.